This T cell receptor beta chain appears in the sequencing data of a study of control samples from healthy donors and cancer patients. The CDR3 sequence is 16 residues long. V gave up 3 bases and J gave up 0 bases, with 14 bases separating them. Germline-derived CDR1 and CDR2 are DFQATT and SNEGSKA (reference sequence). The data were produced by immunoSEQ multiplex PCR, yet TCRdb's version contains in-frame clones alone and is incomplete. The repertoire holds about 150,000 clones, with over 85% as singletons. The TCR sequence derives from a man between 18 and 35 years old in good health. The chain recombines TRBV20-1 with TRBJ1-4, with unresolved D. What was sequenced was blood. The CDR3 bases are TGCAGTGCTAGTGATAGTCAGACGGCAACTAATGAAAAACTGTTTTTT. Residues: CSASDSQTATNEKLFF.